This T cell receptor beta chain comes out of a study of cytomegalovirus exposure and HLA in healthy donors (dated by TCRdb to about 2017). Study-level background: An earlier analysis of more than 550 of the donors reported 276 Gb of sequence data and around 100 million unique TCR beta sequences obtained from around 180 million T cells. About 280 gigabases of sequencing data and around 87 million unique TCR sequences were included in an early release covering around 650 HLA-typed donors. The genetic ancestry cluster associated with self-reported Caucasian donors included around 76% of the approximately 410 genotyped donors. The study aimed to test whether signatures of past pathogen exposure could be identified by cataloging public T cell receptors. The T cell repertoires of some 700 subjects were profiled by immunosequencing and related to cytomegalovirus serostatus. Along with the roughly 700-subject first cohort, a separate validation cohort of 120 different subjects was used. To predict cytomegalovirus infection status, the study brought together high-throughput TCR immunosequencing, statistical association of individual TCRs with disease status, and machine learning. A later analysis re-examined previously published TCR beta repertoires from about 670 donors and added high-resolution HLA genotyping to investigate patterns of TCR occurrence. The later analysis used no new phenotypic data to find candidate immune exposures, relying instead on TCR beta sequences and their occurrence across donors. To decide whether each TCR beta V gene segment behaved as functional or pseudogenic, an earlier analysis of 587 of the donors relied on high-throughput TCR beta sequencing. Donor age, sex, ethnicity and CMV serostatus were compiled together with the repertoire data. A later genetic analysis took genome-wide SNP genotypes for about 55% of the roughly 700 donors and used that subset as a discovery cohort. Every repertoire in the discovery cohort had been generated on one and the same sequencing platform. Both class I and class II loci were covered by HLA typing, at four-digit resolution. Typing coverage differed by locus: A, B, C, DRB1 and DQB1 were typed in about 620-630 donors, DQA1 in 522, DPA1 in approximately 610, and DPB1 in 450 to 490. About five DR-DQ haplotypes were treated as single units for association and clustering because of strong linkage in the cohort. Among some 400 genotyped donors of the cohort, an average of approximately 200,000 unique TCR beta nucleotide sequences was sequenced per donor, of which about 18% were non-productive. Beyond this particular receptor, the publication reports: In vitro tests confirmed that a few of the cytomegalovirus-associated TCR beta chains recognize cytomegalovirus antigens. Most CMV-associated TCR beta chains appeared to be HLA-restricted in a later analysis, and the HLA associations seemed to be driven largely by CMV exposure. It was suggested by the authors that the approach could potentially be generalized to other disease states and immunological phenotypes. Correlated functional status among segregating V segments might reflect linkage disequilibrium, but an unknown experimental factor could not be ruled out. Because counts were too low, seventeen rarely observed V segments, including chromosome 9 orphons, were excluded from the earlier analysis of several hundred of the donors. Some IMGT-functional V segments, including TRBV6-2 and TRBV6-3, could not be told apart with the 87-base-pair reads, so those segments were excluded. Several of the top co-occurrence clusters appeared to be linked to parvovirus B19, influenza, CMV and Epstein-Barr virus, according to a later analysis. In a later genetic analysis, fewer N-insertions in productive TCRs were reported among donors in an Asian-associated ancestry cluster than the roughly 700-donor mean. In an earlier analysis of approximately 590 of the donors, most TCR beta V segments appeared in productive rearrangements about 87% or about 30% of the time, broadly matching IMGT annotations. A cluster of highly shared sequence variants was judged likely to be a technical artifact of the sequencing pipeline. In a later analysis, TCR association rates were found to vary across HLA loci, with the most associated TCRs seen for DRB1 alleles and the fewest for HLA-C alleles. An association between a missense DCLRE1C variant and V-gene and J-gene trimming of TCR beta chains was found in a later genetic analysis and replicated in an independent cohort. Because HLA typing was unavailable for some donors at each locus, only the typed subset was used in association tests. A further reported finding was that TCR beta sequences accurately predicted the HLA-A and HLA-B alleles for most subjects in the first cohort. In the study, approximately 150 TCR beta chains were listed as associated with cytomegalovirus. In both the original and validation cohorts, the classifier was reported to diagnose cytomegalovirus status with high specificity and sensitivity. Presence/absence analyses assumed roughly uniform sequencing depth across donors, an assumption that may not hold. A later analysis associated roughly 17,000 TCR beta sequences with specific HLA alleles at a false discovery rate of 0.05. Strong co-occurrence of HLA alleles, especially DR and DQ, made assigning TCR associations to individual alleles difficult. This cohort had only TCR beta chains sequenced, and the lack of alpha or paired-chain data limited which features could be detected. Compared with equally common non-associated chains, HLA-associated TCR beta chains in a later analysis were more clonally expanded and had lower generation probabilities. Across donors, most TCR sequences were observed very rarely, whereas some public TCRs were present in many individuals. For the cohort, immune exposure information was limited to CMV serostatus.

The cohort was made up of under 800 healthy bone marrow donors. Cohort members were all nominally healthy when sampled, although unrecorded immune exposures were likely present. The donor was CMV seropositive and was included in the group of 300 or so seropositive cohort members. Each donor provided a peripheral blood sample, and peripheral blood mononuclear cells were used for TCR beta sequencing. Genomic DNA extraction from the blood cell samples was performed with the Qiagen DNeasy Blood Extraction Kit. Library generation was performed with the immunoSEQ multiplex PCR assay. A mixture of 60 forward primers for TCR Vbeta segments and 13 reverse primers for TCR Jbeta segments was used in the multiplex PCR. The CDR3 region of rearranged TCR beta genes was amplified from genomic DNA with a multiplex PCR assay. On the Illumina HiSeq System, the amplified TCR beta libraries were sequenced as 87-base-pair reads. For the original study's pipeline: Across the 670 or so repertoires, a later analysis counted roughly 84 million unique TCR beta chains, some 11 million of which were shared by at least two donors. To remove PCR and sequencing errors, raw reads were error-corrected and collapsed into unique sequences using a nearest-neighbor algorithm that merged closely related sequences. To assign V, D and J gene segments, CDR3 sequences were aligned to IMGT reference sequences. For a sequence to be retained, at least a six-nucleotide match to both a V gene segment and a J gene segment was required. Rearrangements were classified as productive when the CDR3 lacked stop codons and remained in frame with V and J, and all other rearrangements were classified as non-productive. CDR3 was defined by IMGT convention, running from the second conserved V-encoded cysteine to the conserved J-encoded phenylalanine. In an earlier analysis of more than 550 of the donors, sequences lacking an unambiguous match to a single V gene segment were excluded. An earlier analysis of a few hundred of the donors called V segments functional above 56.7% productive rearrangements and segregating when the between-donor standard deviation exceeded 5%. To diagnose cytomegalovirus status from the catalog of TCR beta chain sequences, a statistical classification framework was built. A later analysis assigned V and J genes by comparing TCR nucleotide sequences with IMGT/GENE-DB human TR gene sequences. Using the TCRdist pipeline, a later analysis assigned CDR3 sequences along with most-parsimonious VDJ recombination scenarios. In a later analysis, each TCR beta chain was defined by its CDR3 amino acid sequence together with its V-gene family, and reads without a unique V-gene family were excluded. To address suspected cross-contamination and a sequencing artifact, a later analysis removed over 500 highly shared, low-generation-probability nucleotide sequences. In a later analysis, a clonal expansion index for each public chain was calculated from normalized within-repertoire ranks of inferred template counts. Generation probabilities in a later analysis came from a VDJ recombination model fitted to out-of-frame rearrangements, and those results were checked against IGoR. In a later analysis, TCR-TCR, TCR-HLA and TCR-CMV co-occurrence was scored with hypergeometric tests, and a repertoire-size bias correction was applied to TCR pairs. False discovery rates were estimated in a later analysis by permuting HLA or CMV assignments 20 times. In a later analysis, co-occurring TCRs were grouped using DBSCAN, and TCRdist sequence similarity was added for clustering within HLA-allele-positive subsets. Repertoires with fewer than 30,000 or more than 120,000 public chains, plus five repertoires with anomalous nucleotide sharing, were excluded from co-occurrence clustering. The source is immuneACCESS, and TCRdb retained only in-frame sequences with V and J called. Part of the clones is not carried over; for the studies checked, unresolved V genes explain less than half of this, and the remainder is unexplained. V and J calls and clone size are those listed in that table; D and trimming were worked out from the DNA. Recorded for this sample are around 100,000 clones; under 70% of them occurred a single time. The top ten hold about 7.7% of the sample.

With respect to this clone: Its antigen remains unidentified. Base qualities are not at hand, and no much larger clone is one base apart.

CDR1 and CDR2 are drawn from the germline V gene: SGHRS, YFSETQ. Trimming costs V 4 bases and J 5 bases, and their ends lie 18 bases apart. There are 15 amino acids in the CDR3, from cysteine to phenylalanine inclusive. Solely the CDR3 DNA is kept, with 45 bases framed from the first base. Here the chain combines TRBV5-1 and TRBJ2-5; the D gene is possibly TRBD1, with 5 bases matching. The sequencing input was PBMCs. The TCR comes from a man younger than 35 in good health and CMV-seropositive. The CDR3 amino acid sequence is: CASSPGFAGHETQYF. In nucleotide form, the sequence is TGCGCCAGCAGCCCGGGTTTTGCAGGGCACGAGACCCAGTACTTC.